Detailed here is one TCR beta chain. This sample was taken from a study of cytomegalovirus exposure and HLA in healthy donors. Nominal health characterized the donors when sampled, though unrecorded immune exposures were likely. PCR used 60 Vbeta primers and 13 Jbeta primers. Clones were sequenced by immunoSEQ multiplex PCR, and TCRdb holds only the in-frame ones, with some missing. The data contain under 150,000 clones, around 72% of them singletons. The CDR3 is made up of 12 amino acids. Germline values: CDR1 SGHNT, CDR2 YYREEE (reference sequence). Trimming stripped 2 bases from V and 7 bases from J, with 7 bases between.

The genes are TRBV5-4 and TRBJ1-5; D ambiguous. Specimen: PBMCs. The TCR comes from a woman in her late teens or twenties in good health and CMV-seronegative. The CDR3: CASSLDTQPQHF. CDR3 nucleotides: TGTGCCAGCAGCTTAGACACCCAGCCCCAGCATTTT.